This T cell receptor (beta chain) was captured in a study of cytomegalovirus exposure and HLA in healthy donors. Study observations and caveats: According to the study, roughly 180 TCR beta chains were cytomegalovirus-associated. Follow-up analysis found HLA locus-dependent TCR association rates, highest for DRB1 and lowest for HLA-C.

To note about this clone: Its cognate antigen is unknown.

The PCR employed 60 Vbeta primers together with 13 Jbeta primers. Clones were read by immunoSEQ multiplex PCR, and TCRdb kept only the in-frame ones, dropping some. The sample lists about 140,000 clones, approximately 85% occurring once. CDR3 length: 14 amino acids. Germline CDR1 reads SGHRS; CDR2 reads YFSETQ. V was shortened by 0 bases and J by 4 bases, with 10 bases between the two germline ends. The sample was PBMCs. The receptor comes from a woman aged 40-49 years in good health and CMV-seronegative. J is TRBJ2-5 and V is TRBV5-1, with a possible D match to TRBD2 (5 bases). CDR3 region: CASSLAVGGETQYF. The CDR3 DNA follows: TGCGCCAGCAGCTTGGCGGTAGGAGGAGAGACCCAGTACTTC. Combining the CDR3 with reference TRBV5-1 and TRBJ2-5 gives the whole variable domain KAGVTQTPRYLIKTRGQQVTLSCSPISGHRSVSWYQQTPGQGLQFLFEYFSETQRNKGNFPGRFSGRQFSNSRSEMNVSTLELGDSALYLCASSLAVGGETQYFGPGTRLLVL.